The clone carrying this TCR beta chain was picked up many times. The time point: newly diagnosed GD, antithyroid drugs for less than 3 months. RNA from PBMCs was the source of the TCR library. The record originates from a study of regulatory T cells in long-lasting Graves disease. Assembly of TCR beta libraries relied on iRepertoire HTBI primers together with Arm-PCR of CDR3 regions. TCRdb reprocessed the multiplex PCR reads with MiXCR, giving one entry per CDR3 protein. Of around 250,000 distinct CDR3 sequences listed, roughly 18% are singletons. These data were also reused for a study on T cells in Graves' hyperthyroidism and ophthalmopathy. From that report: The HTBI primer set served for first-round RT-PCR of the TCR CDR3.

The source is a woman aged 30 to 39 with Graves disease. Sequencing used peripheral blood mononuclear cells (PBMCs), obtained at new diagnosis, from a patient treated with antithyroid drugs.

The CDR3: CASRHDRVSEQYF. CDR3 nucleotide sequence: TGTGCCAGCAGACACGACAGGGTATCCGAGCAGTACTTC. The gene calls are TRBV12-3 or TRBV12-4 and TRBJ2-7, with 7 bases that match TRBD1. V lost 6 bases, J lost 6 bases, and 8 bases stayed unmatched. The length of the CDR3 is 13 residues.